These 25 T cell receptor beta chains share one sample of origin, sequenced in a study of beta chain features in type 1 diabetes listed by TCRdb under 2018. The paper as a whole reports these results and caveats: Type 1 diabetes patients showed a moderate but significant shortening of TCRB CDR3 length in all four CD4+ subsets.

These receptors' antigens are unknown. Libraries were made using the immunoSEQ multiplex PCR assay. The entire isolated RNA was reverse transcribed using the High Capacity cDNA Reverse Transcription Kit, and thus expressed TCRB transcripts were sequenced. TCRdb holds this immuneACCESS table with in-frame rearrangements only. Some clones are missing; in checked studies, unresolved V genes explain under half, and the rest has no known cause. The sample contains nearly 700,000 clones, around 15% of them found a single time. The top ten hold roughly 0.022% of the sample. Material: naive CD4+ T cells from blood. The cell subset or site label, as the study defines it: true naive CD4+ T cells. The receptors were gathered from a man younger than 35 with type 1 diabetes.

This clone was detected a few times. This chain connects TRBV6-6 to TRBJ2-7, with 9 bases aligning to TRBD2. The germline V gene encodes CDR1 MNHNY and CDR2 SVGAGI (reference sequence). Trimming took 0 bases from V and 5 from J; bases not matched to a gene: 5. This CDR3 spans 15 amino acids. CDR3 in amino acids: CASSYSGGGADEQYF. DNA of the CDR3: TGTGCCAGCAGTTACTCAGGCGGGGGGGCCGACGAGCAGTACTTC.

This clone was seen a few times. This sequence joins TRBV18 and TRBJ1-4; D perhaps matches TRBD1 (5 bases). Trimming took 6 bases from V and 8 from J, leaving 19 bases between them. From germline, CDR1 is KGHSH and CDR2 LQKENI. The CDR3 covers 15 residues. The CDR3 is CASSPTGGAMEKLFF. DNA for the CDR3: TGTGCCAGCTCTCCCACCGGTGGGGCCATGGAAAAACTGTTTTTT. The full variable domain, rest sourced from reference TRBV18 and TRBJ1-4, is NAGVMQNPRHLVRRRGQEARLRCSPMKGHSHVYWYRQLPEEGLKFMVYLQKENIIDESGMPKERFSAEFPKEGPSILRIQQVVRGDSAAYFCASSPTGGAMEKLFFGSGTQLSVL.

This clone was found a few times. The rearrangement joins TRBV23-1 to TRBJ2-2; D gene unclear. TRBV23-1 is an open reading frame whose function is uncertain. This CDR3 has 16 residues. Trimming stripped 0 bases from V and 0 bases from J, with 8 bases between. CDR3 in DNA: TGCGCCAGCAGTCAATCGCAGGTCGCGAACACCGGGGAGCTGTTTTTT. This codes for CASSQSQVANTGELFF.

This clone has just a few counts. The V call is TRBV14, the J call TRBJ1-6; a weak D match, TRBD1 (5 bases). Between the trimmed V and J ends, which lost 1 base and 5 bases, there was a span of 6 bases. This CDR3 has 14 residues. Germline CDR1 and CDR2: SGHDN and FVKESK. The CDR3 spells CASSQVRDNSPLHF. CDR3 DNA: TGTGCCAGCAGCCAAGTCAGGGATAATTCACCCCTCCACTTT.

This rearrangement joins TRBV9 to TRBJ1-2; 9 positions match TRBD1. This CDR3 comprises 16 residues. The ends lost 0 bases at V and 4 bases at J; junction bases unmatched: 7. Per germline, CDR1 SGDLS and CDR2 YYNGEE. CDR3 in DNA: TGTGCCAGCAGCGTAGGAGGAACAGGGGGCCCCTATGGCTACACCTTC. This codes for CASSVGGTGGPYGYTF. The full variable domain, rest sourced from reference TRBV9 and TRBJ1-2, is DSGVTQTPKHLITATGQRVTLRCSPRSGDLSVYWYQQSLDQGLQFLIQYYNGEERAKGNILERFSAQQFPDLHSELNLSSLELGDSALYFCASSVGGTGGPYGYTFGSGTRLTVV.

Written as DNA, the CDR3 is TGTGCCAGCAGTGAATGGGCCGGGGGGAACACCGGGGAGCTGTTTTTT. It translates to CASSEWAGGNTGELFF. This sequence joins TRBV2 and TRBJ2-2, with D perhaps matching TRBD2 (6 bases). Germline V gene sequence: CDR1 SNHLY, CDR2 FYNNEI. V was shortened by 2 bases and J by 1 base, with 11 bases between the two germline ends. The CDR3 sequence is 16 residues long.

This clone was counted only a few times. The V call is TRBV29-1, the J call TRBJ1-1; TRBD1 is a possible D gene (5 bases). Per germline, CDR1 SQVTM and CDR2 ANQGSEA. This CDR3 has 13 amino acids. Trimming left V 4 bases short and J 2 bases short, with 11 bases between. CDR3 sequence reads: CSVAPGGNTEAFF. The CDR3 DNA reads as TGCAGCGTTGCCCCCGGGGGAAACACTGAAGCTTTCTTT.

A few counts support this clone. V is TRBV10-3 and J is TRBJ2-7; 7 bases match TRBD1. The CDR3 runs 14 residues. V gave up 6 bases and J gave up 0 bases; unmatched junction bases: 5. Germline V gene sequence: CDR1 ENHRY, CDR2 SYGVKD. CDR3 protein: CAIRAGTDSYEQYF. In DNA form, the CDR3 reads TGTGCCATCAGAGCCGGGACAGACTCCTACGAGCAGTACTTC.

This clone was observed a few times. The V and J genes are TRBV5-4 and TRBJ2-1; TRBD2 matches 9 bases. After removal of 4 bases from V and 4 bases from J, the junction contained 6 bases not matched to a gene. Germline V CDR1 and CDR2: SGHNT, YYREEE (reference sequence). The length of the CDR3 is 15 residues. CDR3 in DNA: TGTGCCAGCAGCCTGGCTCTAGCGGGGTACAATGAGCAGTTCTTC. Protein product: CASSLALAGYNEQFF.

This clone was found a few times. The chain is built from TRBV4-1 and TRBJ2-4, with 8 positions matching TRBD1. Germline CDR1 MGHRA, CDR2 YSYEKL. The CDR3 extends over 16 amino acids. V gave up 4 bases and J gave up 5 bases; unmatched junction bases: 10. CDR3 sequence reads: CASSRGQGGGENIQYF. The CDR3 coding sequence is TGCGCCAGCAGCCGAGGACAGGGCGGAGGAGAAAACATTCAGTACTTC.

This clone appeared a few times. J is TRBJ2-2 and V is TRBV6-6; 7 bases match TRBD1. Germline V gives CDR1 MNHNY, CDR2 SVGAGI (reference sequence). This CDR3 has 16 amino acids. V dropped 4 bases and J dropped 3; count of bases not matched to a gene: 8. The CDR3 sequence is CASSSLTGRDTGELFF. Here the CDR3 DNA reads TGTGCCAGCAGTTCCTTGACAGGGCGGGACACCGGGGAGCTGTTTTTT.

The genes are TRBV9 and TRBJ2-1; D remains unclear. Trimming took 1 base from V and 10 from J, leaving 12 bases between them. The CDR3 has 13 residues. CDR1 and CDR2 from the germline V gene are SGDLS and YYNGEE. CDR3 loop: CASSVTPPVEQFF. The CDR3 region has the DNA TGTGCCAGCAGCGTAACCCCTCCGGTGGAGCAGTTCTTC.

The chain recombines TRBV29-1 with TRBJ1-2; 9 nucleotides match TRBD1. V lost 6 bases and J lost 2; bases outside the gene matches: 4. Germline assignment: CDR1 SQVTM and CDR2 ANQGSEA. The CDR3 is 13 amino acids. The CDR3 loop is CSVTGQGNYGYTF. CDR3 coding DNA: TGCAGCGTGACCGGACAGGGGAACTATGGCTACACCTTC.

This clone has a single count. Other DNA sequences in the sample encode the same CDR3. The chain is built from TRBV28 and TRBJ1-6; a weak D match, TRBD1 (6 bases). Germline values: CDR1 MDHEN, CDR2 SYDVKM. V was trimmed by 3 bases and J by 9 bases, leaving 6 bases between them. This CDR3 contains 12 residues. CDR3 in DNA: TGTGCCAGCAGTTTCAGGGGTTCACCCCTCCACTTT. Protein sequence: CASSFRGSPLHF.

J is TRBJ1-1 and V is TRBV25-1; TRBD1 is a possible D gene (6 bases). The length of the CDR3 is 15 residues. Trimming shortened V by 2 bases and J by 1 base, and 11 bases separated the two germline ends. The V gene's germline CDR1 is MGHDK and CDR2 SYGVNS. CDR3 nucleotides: TGTGCCAGCAGTGAAGGAGGACAGTCGAACACTGAAGCTTTCTTT. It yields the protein CASSEGGQSNTEAFF.

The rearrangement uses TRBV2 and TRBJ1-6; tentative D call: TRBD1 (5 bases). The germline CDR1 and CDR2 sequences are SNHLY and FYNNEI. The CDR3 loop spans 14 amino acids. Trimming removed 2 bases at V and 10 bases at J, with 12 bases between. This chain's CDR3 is CASSELGVGSPLHF. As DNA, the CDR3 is TGTGCCAGCAGTGAATTGGGGGTAGGGTCACCCCTCCACTTT.

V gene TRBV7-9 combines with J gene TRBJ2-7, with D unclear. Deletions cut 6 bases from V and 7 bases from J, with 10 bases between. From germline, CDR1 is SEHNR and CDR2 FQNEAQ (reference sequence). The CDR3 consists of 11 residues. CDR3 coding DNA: TGTGCCAGCAGTGAAGCAAAGGAGCAGTACTTC. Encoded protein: CASSEAKEQYF. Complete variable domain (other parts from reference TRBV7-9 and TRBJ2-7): DTGVSQNPRHKITKRGQNVTFRCDPISEHNRLYWYRQTLGQGPEFLTYFQNEAQLEKSRLLSDRFSAERPKGSFSTLEIQRTEQGDSAMYLCASSEAKEQYFGPGTRLTVT.

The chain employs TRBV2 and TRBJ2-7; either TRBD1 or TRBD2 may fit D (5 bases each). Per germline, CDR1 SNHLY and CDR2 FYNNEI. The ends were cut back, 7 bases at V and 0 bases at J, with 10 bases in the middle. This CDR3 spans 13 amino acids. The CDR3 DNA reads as TGTGCCAGCACCCCCGGGACCTCCTACGAGCAGTACTTC. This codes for CASTPGTSYEQYF.

CDR3 residues: CASATFTEAFF. The CDR3 DNA follows: TGTGCCAGCGCGACATTCACTGAAGCTTTCTTT. The genes are TRBV7-9 and TRBJ1-1; D ambiguous. This CDR3 comprises 11 residues. The germline V and J ends were trimmed by 8 bases and 4 bases, with 8 bases remaining between them. Germline V CDR1 and CDR2: SEHNR, FQNEAQ (reference sequence).

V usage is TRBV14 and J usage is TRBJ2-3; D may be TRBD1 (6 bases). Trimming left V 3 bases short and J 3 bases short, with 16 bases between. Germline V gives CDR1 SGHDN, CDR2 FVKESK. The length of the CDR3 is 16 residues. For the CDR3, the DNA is TGTGCCAGCAGCCAGGACCGGGACACCATAACAGATACGCAGTATTTT. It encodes CASSQDRDTITDTQYF.

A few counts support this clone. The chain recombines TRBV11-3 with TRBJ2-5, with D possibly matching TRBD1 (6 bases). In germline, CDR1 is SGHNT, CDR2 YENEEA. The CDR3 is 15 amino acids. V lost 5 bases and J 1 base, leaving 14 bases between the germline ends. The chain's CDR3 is CASSNRDTSQETQYF. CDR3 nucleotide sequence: TGTGCCAGCAGCAACCGGGACACATCCCAAGAGACCCAGTACTTC.

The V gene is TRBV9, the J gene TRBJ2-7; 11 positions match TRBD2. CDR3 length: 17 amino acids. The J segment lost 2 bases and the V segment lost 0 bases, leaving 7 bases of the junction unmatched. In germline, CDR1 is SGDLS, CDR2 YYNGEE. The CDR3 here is CASSVGLAGGTTYEQYF. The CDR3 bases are TGTGCCAGCAGCGTAGGCCTAGCGGGGGGCACTACCTACGAGCAGTACTTC.

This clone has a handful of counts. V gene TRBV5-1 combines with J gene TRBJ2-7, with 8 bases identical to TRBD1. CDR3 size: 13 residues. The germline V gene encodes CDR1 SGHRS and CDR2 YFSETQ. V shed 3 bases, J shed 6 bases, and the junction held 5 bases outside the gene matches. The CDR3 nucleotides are TGCGCCAGCAGCTATTCGACAGGGGTCGAGCAGTACTTC. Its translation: CASSYSTGVEQYF.

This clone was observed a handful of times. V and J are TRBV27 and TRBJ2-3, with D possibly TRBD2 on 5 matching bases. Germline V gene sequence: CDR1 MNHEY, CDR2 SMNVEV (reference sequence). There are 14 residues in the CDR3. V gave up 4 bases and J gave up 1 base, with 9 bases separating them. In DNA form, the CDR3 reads TGTGCCAGCAGTTATCAGCGGCGCACAGATACGCAGTATTTT. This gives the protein CASSYQRRTDTQYF.

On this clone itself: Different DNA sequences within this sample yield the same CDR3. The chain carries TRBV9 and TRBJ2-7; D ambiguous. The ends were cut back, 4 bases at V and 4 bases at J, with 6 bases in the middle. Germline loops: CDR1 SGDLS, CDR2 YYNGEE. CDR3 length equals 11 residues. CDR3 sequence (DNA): TGTGCCAGCAGCCCAGGTTACGAGCAGTACTTC. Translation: CASSPGYEQYF.